The 21 T cell receptor beta chains presented below share a single source sample, sequenced in a study of blood T cell repertoires in COVID-19 (TCRdb year 2020). The protocol used for the library was the immunoSEQ multiplex PCR assay. Held by TCRdb, this immuneACCESS table contains in-frame sequences only and omits some clones. Under half of the omission traces to an unresolved V gene where checked; the cause of the rest is unknown. The sample table shows 30,000 to 45,000 clones, and around three quarters are seen once. The ten largest clones take up 2% of the sample. Material: peripheral blood. These receptors were obtained from a man in his sixties with active COVID-19.

The V and J genes are TRBV11-3 and TRBJ2-7; TRBD1 matches at 8 bases. Germline CDR1 and CDR2: SGHNT and YENEEA. The CDR3 is 14 amino acids. Trimming cost V 5 bases and J 1 base; bases outside gene matches: 4. The CDR3: CASSVRGPSYEQYF. DNA of the CDR3: TGTGCCAGCAGCGTCAGGGGGCCTTCCTACGAGCAGTACTTC. Together with reference TRBV11-3 and TRBJ2-7, the CDR3 gives the full variable domain: EAGVVQSPRYKIIEKKQPVAFWCNPISGHNTLYWYLQNLGQGPELLIRYENEEAVDDSQLPKDRFSAERLKGVDSTLKIQPAELGDSAVYLCASSVRGPSYEQYFGPGTRLTVT.

The sample holds a few counts of this clone. V usage is TRBV5-1 and J usage is TRBJ2-3; tentatively, D is TRBD2 (5 bases). V was trimmed by 1 base and J by 1 base, leaving 13 bases between them. The germline gives CDR1 SGHRS, CDR2 YFSETQ. The CDR3 consists of 16 residues. The CDR3 region is CASSLFPGIGTDTQYF. The CDR3 coding sequence is TGCGCCAGCAGCTTGTTCCCCGGGATAGGCACAGATACGCAGTATTTT.

The count of this clone is one. V usage is TRBV19 and J usage is TRBJ1-2, with 7 bases that match TRBD1. Germline assignment: CDR1 LNHDA and CDR2 SQIVND (reference sequence). The junction had 8 bases not matched to a gene; V was cut back by 7 bases and J by 3 bases. The CDR3 is 14 residues long. The CDR3 coding sequence is TGTGCCAGTAAGCGAGACAGGGACGACTATGGCTACACCTTC. Translation gives CASKRDRDDYGYTF.

This clone is medium-sized in the sample. The chain carries TRBV5-1 and TRBJ2-7, with D possibly matching TRBD1 (6 bases). CDR3 size: 15 residues. The V gene's germline CDR1 is SGHRS and CDR2 YFSETQ. Trimming pared 5 bases from V and 3 bases from J, leaving 18 bases between. CDR3 nucleotides: TGCGCCAGCAGTAGGGACGGACAGCTTGACTACGAGCAGTACTTC. It codes for CASSRDGQLDYEQYF. Based on the CDR3 plus reference TRBV5-1 and TRBJ2-7, the full variable domain is KAGVTQTPRYLIKTRGQQVTLSCSPISGHRSVSWYQQTPGQGLQFLFEYFSETQRNKGNFPGRFSGRQFSNSRSEMNVSTLELGDSALYLCASSRDGQLDYEQYFGPGTRLTVT.

This clone was detected once. The J gene is TRBJ1-1, the V gene TRBV19, with a possible D match to TRBD1 (6 bases). Germline CDR1 LNHDA, CDR2 SQIVND (reference sequence). Trimming stripped 6 bases from V and 1 base from J, with 9 bases between. This CDR3 is built from 13 residues. The CDR3 nucleotides are TGTGCCAGTAGCCAGACAGGGAACACTGAAGCTTTCTTT. Its translation is CASSQTGNTEAFF.

The chain carries TRBV3-1 (or the pseudogene TRBV3-2) and TRBJ1-1; 8 positions match TRBD1. Losses at the gene ends were 0 bases for V and 6 bases for J; bases not matched to a gene: 6. CDR1 and CDR2 (germline): LGHDT, YNNKEL (reference sequence). The CDR3 totals 15 residues. CDR3 in amino acids: CASSQEGRGRPEAFF. In DNA form, the CDR3 reads TGTGCCAGCAGCCAAGAGGGCAGGGGGCGGCCTGAAGCTTTCTTT.

This clone was seen a single time. The rearrangement links TRBV7-2 to TRBJ2-3; D may be TRBD2 (7 bases). This CDR3 spans 16 amino acids. V lost 5 bases to trimming and J lost 4 bases, with 19 bases between them. In germline, CDR1 is SGHTA, CDR2 FQGNSA. The CDR3 loop is CASSPGKAGASDTQYF. CDR3 nucleotides: TGTGCCAGCAGCCCCGGCAAGGCGGGGGCCTCAGATACGCAGTATTTT.

The chain combines TRBV10-3 with TRBJ1-1, with 9 bases identical to TRBD1. Germline V gene lookup returns CDR1 ENHRY and CDR2 SYGVKD. With V trimmed by 11 bases and J by 11 bases, 12 bases remained unmatched. The CDR3 has 12 residues. The CDR3 reads CASLTGGSEAFF. The CDR3 DNA sequence: TGTGCCTCCCTAACAGGGGGCTCCGAGGCTTTCTTT.

This chain uses TRBV10-3 with TRBJ2-3; perhaps TRBD2 as D (7 bases). Germline V gene lookup returns CDR1 ENHRY and CDR2 SYGVKD. The CDR3 is 15 residues long. V lost 4 bases and J lost 3, with 14 bases in between. As DNA, the CDR3 is TGTGCCATCAGTGCGGTGGGGGGGCCAACAGATACGCAGTATTTT. This translates into CAISAVGGPTDTQYF.

The genes are TRBV12-3 or TRBV12-4 and TRBJ1-4; D gene ambiguous. This CDR3 is 12 amino acids long. The V and J ends lost 5 bases and 8 bases respectively, with 9 bases between them. CDR3 in DNA: TGTGCCAGCAGTCACAGCTCAGAAAAACTGTTTTTT. Translation: CASSHSSEKLFF.

V gene TRBV19 combines with J gene TRBJ1-2; TRBD1 matches at 7 bases. V dropped 2 bases and J dropped 4; count of bases not matched to a gene: 7. Germline values: CDR1 LNHDA, CDR2 SQIVND (reference sequence). This CDR3 region has 15 residues. In DNA, the CDR3 is TGTGCCAGTAGTATACTTGCAGGGGGAAGCTATGGCTACACCTTC. Encoded protein: CASSILAGGSYGYTF.

The J gene is TRBJ2-1, the V gene TRBV4-1, with 8 nucleotides matching TRBD1. This CDR3 spans 15 amino acids. With V trimmed by 4 bases and J by 3 bases, 5 bases remained unmatched. From germline, CDR1 is MGHRA and CDR2 YSYEKL. CDR3 protein: CASSRSGGNYNEQFF. The CDR3 DNA follows: TGCGCCAGCAGCCGTTCAGGGGGCAACTACAATGAGCAGTTCTTC.

This clone is classed as medium-sized. The CDR3, as DNA: TGTGCCAGCAGTTCGTTGGAACAGGGAGCTGAAGCTTTCTTT. Encoded protein: CASSSLEQGAEAFF. J is TRBJ1-1 and V is TRBV6-5, with D maybe TRBD1 (6 bases). CDR1 MNHEY and CDR2 SVGAGI come from the germline V gene. The V and J ends lost 4 bases and 6 bases respectively, with 15 bases between them. CDR3 length: 14 amino acids.

V usage is TRBV5-1 and J usage is TRBJ2-5; the match to TRBD2 covers 9 bases. With 2 bases clipped from V and 2 bases from J, the junction kept 4 bases outside the gene matches. The CDR3 runs 15 residues. Germline CDR1 and CDR2: SGHRS and YFSETQ. The CDR3 sequence: CASSFGSGRQETQYF. For the CDR3, the DNA is TGCGCCAGCAGCTTTGGTAGCGGGAGACAAGAGACCCAGTACTTC.

The chain is built from TRBV9 and TRBJ2-5, with a tentative D call TRBD1 (6 bases). Looked up from germline, CDR1 is SGDLS and CDR2 is YYNGEE. This CDR3 spans 14 amino acids. V was shortened by 0 bases and J by 4 bases, with 10 bases between the two germline ends. The CDR3 bases are TGTGCCAGCAGCGTAGGGCAGGGGATAGAGACCCAGTACTTC. Translation gives CASSVGQGIETQYF.

V usage is TRBV7-2 and J usage is TRBJ1-3; D is unresolved. V was shortened by 6 bases and J by 2 bases, with 14 bases between the two germline ends. Germline lookup yields CDR1 SGHTA and CDR2 FQGNSA. This CDR3 has 15 residues. The CDR3 is CASSTEVSTGNTIYF. The CDR3, as DNA: TGTGCCAGCAGTACCGAGGTCTCGACTGGAAACACCATATATTTT.

The chain carries TRBV6-2 or TRBV6-3 and TRBJ2-1; 8 positions agree with TRBD1. CDR1 is MNHEY, CDR2 SVGEGT, per germline. The CDR3 sequence is 16 residues long. V shed 5 bases, J shed 2 bases, and the junction held 8 bases outside the gene matches. The CDR3 here is CASSHRDRTAYNEQFF. CDR3 sequence (DNA): TGTGCCAGCAGTCATCGGGACAGGACTGCCTACAATGAGCAGTTCTTC.

This chain uses TRBV6-2 or TRBV6-3 with TRBJ2-5; 7 nucleotides match TRBD2. CDR1 is MNHEY, CDR2 SVGEGT, per germline. V lost 1 base, J lost 0 bases, and 5 bases stayed unmatched. CDR3 size: 16 residues. In nucleotides, the CDR3 is TGTGCCAGCAGTTACTGGGGGGGGGAGGACCAAGAGACCCAGTACTTC. It codes for CASSYWGGEDQETQYF.

The chain uses TRBV5-5 and TRBJ2-7; 9 bases align to TRBD1. CDR1 SGHKS and CDR2 YYEKEE come from the germline V gene (reference sequence). Trimming took 4 bases from V and 4 from J; bases not matched to a gene: 6. There are 14 residues in the CDR3. CDR3 coding DNA: TGTGCCAGCAGCCCCGGGACAGGGACATACGAGCAGTACTTC. Translating it yields CASSPGTGTYEQYF.

The chain carries TRBV5-8 and TRBJ1-2, with 7 bases that match TRBD1. J gave up 4 bases and V 5 bases, and 11 bases lay outside the gene matches. The CDR3 spans 15 residues. CDR1 and CDR2 (germline): SGHTS, YDEGEE. The CDR3 spells CASSSRDSYFYGYTF. The CDR3, as DNA: TGTGCCAGCAGTTCTCGGGACAGCTACTTCTATGGCTACACCTTC.

In its sample, this clone was seen a few times. The gene calls are TRBV6-2 or TRBV6-3 and TRBJ2-2, with 8 bases fitting TRBD2. Germline lookup yields CDR1 MNHEY and CDR2 SVGEGT. Trimming removed 5 bases from V and 0 bases from J; junction bases left unmatched: 2. The CDR3 covers 15 residues. CDR3 protein: CASSRAGANTGELFF. CDR3 in DNA: TGTGCCAGCAGTCGAGCGGGAGCGAACACCGGGGAGCTGTTTTTT.